The 13 T cell receptor beta chains listed next were all sequenced from one sample in a study of blood T cells in healthy people across ages. A J-beta primer mix and a sample-barcoded 5' primer were used in a second PCR of about 7 to 11 cycles. TCRdb called the 5' RACE reads again in MiXCR, with one record for every CDR3 protein. The sample has more than 1,400,000 distinct CDR3 sequences, about 43% seen once. Material for sequencing was blood. The source is a woman aged 18-29 years in good health.

As to this clonotype: One base away lies a much larger clone, so this may be a sequencing read error. The chain combines TRBV10-3 with TRBJ2-5, with D hard to call. Germline V gene data show CDR1 as ENHRY and CDR2 as SYGVKD. The CDR3 spans 11 residues. V was trimmed by 0 bases and J by 7 bases, leaving 3 bases between them. DNA for the CDR3: TGTGCCATCAGTGAGTCCGGGACCCAGTACTTC. Translation gives CAISESGTQYF.

This chain links TRBV25-1 with TRBJ2-7, with 8 nucleotides matching TRBD2. The CDR3 length is 19 residues. V was clipped by 2 bases and J by 2 bases; unmatched bases: 17. Germline V gene lookup returns CDR1 MGHDK and CDR2 SYGVNS. The CDR3 sequence: CASSEGTSGIPDSTYEQYF. In DNA, the CDR3 is TGTGCCAGCAGTGAAGGTACTAGCGGTATACCAGATTCGACCTACGAGCAGTACTTC.

CDR3 amino acids: CSAISAGGLHSYNEQFF. In DNA, the CDR3 is TGCAGTGCTATATCAGCGGGGGGACTCCACTCCTACAATGAGCAGTTCTTC. V gene TRBV20-1 combines with J gene TRBJ2-1; 9 bases are shared with TRBD2. This CDR3 spans 17 amino acids. V lost 4 bases to trimming and J lost 0 bases; unmatched junction nucleotides: 10. CDR1 DFQATT and CDR2 SNEGSKA come from the germline V gene (reference sequence).

As to this clonotype: One junction end does not reproduce the germline sequence, and a read error may be involved. This chain uses TRBV20-1 with TRBJ2-1, with 8 bases that match TRBD2. CDR3 length equals 14 residues. Germline lookup yields CDR1 DFQATT and CDR2 SNEGSKA (reference sequence). In DNA form, the CDR3 reads TGCAGTGCCATAGGACTAGCAAAGTACAGTGAGCAGTTCTTC. Translating it yields CSAIGLAKYSEQFF.

This clonotype was seen a few times. The V call is TRBV29-1, the J call TRBJ2-7; D gene ambiguous. V lost 0 bases, J lost 4 bases, and 10 bases lay in between. The CDR3 covers 13 residues. Germline V lookup: CDR1 SQVTM, CDR2 ANQGSEA. The chain's CDR3 is CSVEEVEGYEQYF. The CDR3 DNA is TGCAGCGTTGAAGAGGTCGAAGGGTACGAGCAGTACTTC.

In its sample, this clonotype was seen a few times. J is TRBJ1-1 and V is TRBV29-1, with D possibly matching TRBD1 (6 bases). The length of the CDR3 is 13 residues. With 5 bases removed from V and 6 bases from J, the gap between germline ends came to 16 bases. Germline V gene sequence: CDR1 SQVTM, CDR2 ANQGSEA. The CDR3 nucleotides read TGCAGCGTTAATTCCAGGGGATCCGCTGAAGCTTTCTTT. It codes for CSVNSRGSAEAFF.

The rearrangement joins TRBV6-5 to TRBJ2-1; D might be TRBD2 (5 bases). Germline CDR1 is MNHEY and CDR2 is SVGAGI. The ends were cut back, 5 bases at V and 12 bases at J, with 14 bases in the middle. This CDR3 is 12 amino acids long. In DNA form, the CDR3 reads TGTGCCAGCAGTCCGTGGACTCGGGGGCAGTTCTTC. Translated, it gives CASSPWTRGQFF.

This clonotype was seen a few times. The CDR3 DNA sequence: TGTGCCAGCAGTCGGGGGTCGGGGGATACGCAGTATTTT. Protein: CASSRGSGDTQYF. The genes are TRBV7-2 and TRBJ2-3; D is possibly TRBD2 (6 bases). This CDR3 contains 13 residues. V was shortened by 6 bases and J by 6 bases, with 13 bases between the two germline ends. Germline CDR1 SGHTA, CDR2 FQGNSA.

The chain has TRBV4-1 and TRBJ1-6; D might be TRBD1 (5 bases). CDR3 length equals 16 residues. V was shortened by 4 bases and J by 9 bases, with 19 bases between the two germline ends. Germline CDR1 MGHRA, CDR2 YSYEKL. The DNA for the CDR3 is TGCGCCAGCAGCCCTCCTACGGGGGAGGAAGCTTCACCCCTCCACTTT. The encoded protein is CASSPPTGEEASPLHF.

The chain combines TRBV12-3 or TRBV12-4 with TRBJ2-1, with 11 positions matching TRBD2. The DNA end is a closer match to TRBJ2-7, so the J assignment may be wrong. The CDR3 is 18 residues long. CDR3 protein: CASSGPSGRIVSYNEQYF. CDR3 nucleotide sequence: TGTGCCAGCAGTGGTCCTAGCGGGAGGATCGTATCCTACAATGAGCAGTACTTC.

The V gene is TRBV18, the J gene TRBJ2-7; no definite D call. The V gene lost 3 bases and the J gene lost 2 bases, with 17 bases spanning the gap. CDR1 and CDR2 (germline): KGHSH, LQKENI. The CDR3 totals 16 residues. CDR3: CASSPAPERPTYEQYF. The CDR3 nucleotides are TGTGCCAGCTCACCTGCCCCCGAGCGCCCCACCTACGAGCAGTACTTC. Full variable domain (outside the CDR3, taken from reference TRBV18 and TRBJ2-7): NAGVMQNPRHLVRRRGQEARLRCSPMKGHSHVYWYRQLPEEGLKFMVYLQKENIIDESGMPKERFSAEFPKEGPSILRIQQVVRGDSAAYFCASSPAPERPTYEQYFGPGTRLTVT.

The chain carries TRBV6-6 and TRBJ1-1; unclear D gene. Deletions cut 2 bases from V and 7 bases from J, with 8 bases between. The CDR3 is 12 amino acids. Germline CDR1 and CDR2: MNHNY and SVGAGI (reference sequence). CDR3 in amino acids: CASSYSEVEAFF. CDR3 nucleotide sequence: TGTGCCAGCAGTTACAGTGAGGTTGAAGCTTTCTTT.

The chain has TRBV4-1 and TRBJ1-2; tentative D call: TRBD1 (6 bases). This CDR3 region has 15 residues. V lost 0 bases to trimming and J lost 5 bases, with 13 bases between them. Looked up from germline, CDR1 is MGHRA and CDR2 is YSYEKL. The DNA for the CDR3 is TGCGCCAGCAGCCAAGATGACGGGGGGGCTTATGGCTACACCTTC. This codes for CASSQDDGGAYGYTF.